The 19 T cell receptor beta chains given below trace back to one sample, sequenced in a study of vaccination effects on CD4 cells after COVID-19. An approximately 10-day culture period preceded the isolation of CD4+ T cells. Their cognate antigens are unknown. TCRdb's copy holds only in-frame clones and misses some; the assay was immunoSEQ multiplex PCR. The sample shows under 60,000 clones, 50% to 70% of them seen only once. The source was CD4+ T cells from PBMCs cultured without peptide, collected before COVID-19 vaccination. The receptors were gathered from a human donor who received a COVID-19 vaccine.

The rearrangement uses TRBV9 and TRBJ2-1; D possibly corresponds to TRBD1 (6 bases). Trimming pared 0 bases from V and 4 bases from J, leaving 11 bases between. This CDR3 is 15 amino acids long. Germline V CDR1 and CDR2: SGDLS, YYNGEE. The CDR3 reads CASSVGDMPYNEQFF. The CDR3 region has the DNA TGTGCCAGCAGCGTAGGGGACATGCCATACAATGAGCAGTTCTTC.

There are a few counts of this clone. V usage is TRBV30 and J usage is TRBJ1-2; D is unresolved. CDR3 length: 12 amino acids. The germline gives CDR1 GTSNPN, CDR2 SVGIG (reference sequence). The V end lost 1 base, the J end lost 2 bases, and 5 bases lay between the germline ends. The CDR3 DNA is TGTGCCTGGAGTGGACGGAACTATGGCTACACCTTC. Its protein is CAWSGRNYGYTF. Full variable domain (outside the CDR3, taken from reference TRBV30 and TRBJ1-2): SQTIHQWPATLVQPVGSPLSLECTVEGTSNPNLYWYRQAAGRGLQLLFYSVGIGQISSEVPQNLSASRPQDRQFILSSKKLLLSDSGFYLCAWSGRNYGYTFGSGTRLTVV.

The CDR3 sequence: CASARSNYGYTF. The CDR3 DNA reads as TGCGCCAGCGCCAGGTCTAACTATGGCTACACCTTC. V is TRBV5-1 and J is TRBJ1-2; D is uncertain. V lost 7 bases, J lost 0 bases, and 7 bases lay in between. This CDR3 has 12 amino acids. Germline assignment: CDR1 SGHRS and CDR2 YFSETQ. The entire variable domain, with the rest obtained from reference TRBV5-1 and TRBJ1-2, is as follows: KAGVTQTPRYLIKTRGQQVTLSCSPISGHRSVSWYQQTPGQGLQFLFEYFSETQRNKGNFPGRFSGRQFSNSRSEMNVSTLELGDSALYLCASARSNYGYTFGSGTRLTVV.

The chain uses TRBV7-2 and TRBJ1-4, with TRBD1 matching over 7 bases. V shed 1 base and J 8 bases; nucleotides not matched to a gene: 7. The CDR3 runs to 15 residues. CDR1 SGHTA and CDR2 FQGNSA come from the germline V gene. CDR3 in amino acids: CASSLEKGAREKLFF. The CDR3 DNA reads TGTGCCAGCAGCTTAGAGAAGGGGGCTAGGGAAAAACTGTTTTTT.

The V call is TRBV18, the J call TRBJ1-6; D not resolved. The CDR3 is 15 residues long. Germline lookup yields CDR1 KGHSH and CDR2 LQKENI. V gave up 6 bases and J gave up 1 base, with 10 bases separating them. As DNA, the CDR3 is TGTGCCAGCTCTCAGGACGGATCCTATAATTCACCCCTCCACTTT. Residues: CASSQDGSYNSPLHF.

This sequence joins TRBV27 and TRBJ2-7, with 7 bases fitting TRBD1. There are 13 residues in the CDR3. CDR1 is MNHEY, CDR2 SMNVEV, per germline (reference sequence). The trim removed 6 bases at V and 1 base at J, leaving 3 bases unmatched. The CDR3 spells CASRRQGSYEQYF. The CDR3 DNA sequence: TGTGCCAGCAGGAGACAGGGTTCCTACGAGCAGTACTTC.

CDR3 DNA: TGCGCCAGCAGTTGGGACCCATCCCATTCCAAAAACATTCAGTACTTC. Residues: CASSWDPSHSKNIQYF. The chain joins TRBV10-1 to TRBJ2-4; D may match TRBD1 or TRBD2 (5 bases each). In germline, CDR1 is WNHNN, CDR2 SYGVQD (reference sequence). The V end lost 5 bases, the J end lost 2 bases, and 16 bases lay between the germline ends. The CDR3 length is 16 residues.

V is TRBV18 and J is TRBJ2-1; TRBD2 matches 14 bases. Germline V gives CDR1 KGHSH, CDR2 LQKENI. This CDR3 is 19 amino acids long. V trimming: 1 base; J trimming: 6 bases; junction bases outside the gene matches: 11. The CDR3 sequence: CASSPLGTSGSQGGNEQFF. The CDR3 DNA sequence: TGTGCCAGCTCACCACTAGGGACTAGCGGGAGCCAGGGCGGCAATGAGCAGTTCTTC.

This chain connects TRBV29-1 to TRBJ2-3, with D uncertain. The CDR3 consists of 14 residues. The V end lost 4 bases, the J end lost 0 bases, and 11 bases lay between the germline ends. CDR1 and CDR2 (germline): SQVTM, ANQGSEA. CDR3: CSVVTFTSTDTQYF. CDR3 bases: TGCAGCGTTGTCACGTTCACTAGCACAGATACGCAGTATTTT.

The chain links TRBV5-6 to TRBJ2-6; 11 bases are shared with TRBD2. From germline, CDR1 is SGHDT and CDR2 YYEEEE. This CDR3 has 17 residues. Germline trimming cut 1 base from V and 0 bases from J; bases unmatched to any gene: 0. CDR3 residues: CASSLTSGGSGANVLTF. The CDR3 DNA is TGTGCCAGCAGCTTGACTAGCGGGGGCTCTGGGGCCAACGTCCTGACTTTC.

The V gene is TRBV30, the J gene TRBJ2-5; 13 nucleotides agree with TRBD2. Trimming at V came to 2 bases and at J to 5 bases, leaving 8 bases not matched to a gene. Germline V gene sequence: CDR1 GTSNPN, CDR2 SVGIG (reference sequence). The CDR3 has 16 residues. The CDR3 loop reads CAWSLGLAGVTETQYF. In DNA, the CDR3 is TGTGCCTGGAGTCTTGGACTAGCGGGAGTGACGGAGACCCAGTACTTC.

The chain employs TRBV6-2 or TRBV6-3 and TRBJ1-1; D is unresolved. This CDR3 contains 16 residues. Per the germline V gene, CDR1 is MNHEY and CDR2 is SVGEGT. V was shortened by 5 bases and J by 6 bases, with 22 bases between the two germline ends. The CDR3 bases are TGTGCCAGCAGTATATTGGGCCCTCGATCCACGCCTGAAGCTTTCTTT. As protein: CASSILGPRSTPEAFF.

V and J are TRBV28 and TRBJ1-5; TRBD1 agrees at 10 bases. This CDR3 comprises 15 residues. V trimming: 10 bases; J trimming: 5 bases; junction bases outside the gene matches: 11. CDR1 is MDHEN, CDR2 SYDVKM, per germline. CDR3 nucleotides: TGTGCCATCAGGGGGGGACAGGGGAATTATCAGCCCCAGCATTTT. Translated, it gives CAIRGGQGNYQPQHF.

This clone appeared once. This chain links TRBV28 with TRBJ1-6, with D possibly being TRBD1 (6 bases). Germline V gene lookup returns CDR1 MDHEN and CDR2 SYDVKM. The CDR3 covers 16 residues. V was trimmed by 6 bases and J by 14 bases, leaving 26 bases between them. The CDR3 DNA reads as TGTGCCAGCAGCCCTTCAGGGGCAGGGCAGGGAGGGACCCTCCACTTT. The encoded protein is CASSPSGAGQGGTLHF.

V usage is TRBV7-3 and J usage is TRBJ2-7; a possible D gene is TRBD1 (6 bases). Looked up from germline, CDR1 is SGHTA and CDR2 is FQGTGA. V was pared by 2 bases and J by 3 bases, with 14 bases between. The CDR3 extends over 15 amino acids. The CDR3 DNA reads TGTGCCAGCAGCTTAGGCTGGGGACAAGACTACGAGCAGTACTTC. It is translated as CASSLGWGQDYEQYF.

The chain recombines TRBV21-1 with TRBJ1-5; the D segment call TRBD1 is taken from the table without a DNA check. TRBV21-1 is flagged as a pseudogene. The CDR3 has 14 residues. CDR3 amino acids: CASSGTMEFQPQHF. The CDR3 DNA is TGTGCCAGCAGCGGGACAATGGAGTTTCAGCCCCAGCATTTT.

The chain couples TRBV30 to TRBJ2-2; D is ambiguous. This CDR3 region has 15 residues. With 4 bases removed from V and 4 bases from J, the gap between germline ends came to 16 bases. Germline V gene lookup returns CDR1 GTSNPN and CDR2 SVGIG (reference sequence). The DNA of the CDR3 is TGTGCCTGGACTAAACCTCCAAGTCTCACCGGGGAGCTGTTTTTT. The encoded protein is CAWTKPPSLTGELFF.

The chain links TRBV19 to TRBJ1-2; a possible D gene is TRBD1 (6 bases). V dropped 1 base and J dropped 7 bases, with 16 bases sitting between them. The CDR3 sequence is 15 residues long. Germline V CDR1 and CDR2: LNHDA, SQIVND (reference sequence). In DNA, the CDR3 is TGTGCCAGTAGTATAGCGGAGGGGGTGCGTAGTGGCTACACCTTC. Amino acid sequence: CASSIAEGVRSGYTF.

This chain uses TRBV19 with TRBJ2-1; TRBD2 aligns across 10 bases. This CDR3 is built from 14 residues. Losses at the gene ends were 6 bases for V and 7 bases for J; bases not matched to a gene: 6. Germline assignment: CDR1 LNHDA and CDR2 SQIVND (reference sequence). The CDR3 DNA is TGTGCCAGTAGCTCTAGCGGGGGTCGTAATGAGCAGTTCTTC. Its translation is CASSSSGGRNEQFF.